A selection of T cell receptor beta chains follows, all from one sample in a study of CD8 T cells in ankylosing spondylitis. In TCRdb, the 5' RACE reads were re-called with MiXCR into one record per CDR3 protein. The sample has approximately 200,000 distinct CDR3 sequences; 10% to 15% are singletons. Sequences were obtained from blood, either unsorted or a sorted T cell fraction (not recorded which). The source of these receptors is a female donor with ankylosing spondylitis or in good health (not recorded which). Both conserved end residues are part of each CDR3. D genes are given only for firm matches. Some rows mark clone size as missing; the rest say once, few, many or name a class of expanded clone.

D,size,length,J,V,DNA,CDR3
.,many,13,TRBJ1-5,TRBV12-3/TRBV12-4,TGTGCCAGCGGGTTTGTGGGCGATCAGCCCCAGCATTTT,CASGFVGDQPQHF
.,.,15,TRBJ2-7,TRBV7-9,TGTGCCAGCAGCTTAACGGTCCGCGGGACCTACGAGCAGTACTTC,CASSLTVRGTYEQYF
.,.,19,TRBJ1-5,TRBV20-1,TGCTGTGCTAGAGATCGGGGTCGGAAGGAGGGGATCCGGGATCAGCCCCAGCATTTT,CCARDRGRKEGIRDQPQHF
.,few,16,TRBJ1-1,TRBV10-3,TGTGCCACCCGCTCGGGTGAGGGCACGGGGAACACTGAAGCTTTCTTT,CATRSGEGTGNTEAFF
TRBD1,many,13,TRBJ1-1,TRBV6-2/TRBV6-3,TGTGCCAGCAGTGACAGGGGCAACACTGAAGCTTTCTTT,CASSDRGNTEAFF
.,many,14,TRBJ2-2,TRBV6-1,TGTGCCAGCAGTCGGGACACCAACACCGGGGAGCTGTTTTTT,CASSRDTNTGELFF
TRBD2,few,14,TRBJ2-7,TRBV2,TGTGCCAGCATCACAGTGCGGGGGTATCAGGAGCAGTACTTC,CASITVRGYQEQYF
.,.,14,TRBJ2-7,TRBV5-6,TGTGCCAGCAGCTTGGAAGGGCGGCTGTACGAGCAGTACTTC,CASSLEGRLYEQYF
TRBD1,many,14,TRBJ2-1,TRBV6-1,TGTGCCAGCAGCCGCGGGACAGGGGTTCATGAGCAGTTCTTC,CASSRGTGVHEQFF
.,few,14,TRBJ2-1,TRBV30,TGTGCCTGGAACGGATACACTAGTGGCGATGAGCAGTTCTTC,CAWNGYTSGDEQFF
.,few,14,TRBJ2-7,TRBV12-3/TRBV12-4,TGTGCCAGCAGTTTGGGGGATATGGGCTACGAGCAGTACTTC,CASSLGDMGYEQYF
.,many,15,TRBJ2-1,TRBV5-5,TGTGCCAGCAGCGACGACGGGGGGCCGTTGGATGAGCAGTTCTTC,CASSDDGGPLDEQFF
.,.,19,TRBJ2-2,TRBV7-6,TGTGCCAGCAGCTTGCAGGGCCTAACCCAACGGGAGAGGGCCGGGGAGCTGTTTTTT,CASSLQGLTQRERAGELFF
.,few,16,TRBJ1-1,TRBV7-2,TGTGCCAGCAGCCCGACTGGTGCCGGGACATCTACACCGATTTCATTT,CASSPTGAGTSTPISF
TRBD1,many,13,TRBJ1-1,TRBV15,TGTGCCACCAGCGGAAGACGGGACAGTGAAGCTTTCTTT,CATSGRRDSEAFF
.,many,15,TRBJ1-4,TRBV7-2,TGTGCCAGCAGCTTAGTCGTACAGGGAGGCGAAAAACTGTTTTTT,CASSLVVQGGEKLFF
TRBD1,once,15,TRBJ2-5,TRBV19,TGTGCCAGTAGTATCTTGACAGGGACCGATAAGACCCAGTACTTC,CASSILTGTDKTQYF
.,.,14,TRBJ1-5,TRBV20-1,TGCAGTGCTAGAGCTTGGTCCAGCAATCAGCCCCAGCATTTT,CSARAWSSNQPQHF
TRBD1,few,17,TRBJ2-6,TRBV6-1,TGTGCCAGCAGTGGGGGGACAGTCGCCTCTGGGGCCAACGTCCTGACTTTC,CASSGGTVASGANVLTF
TRBD1,.,15,TRBJ1-5,TRBV20-1,TGCAGTGCTAGCCCGGACAGGGGGAGTTCTCAGCCCCAGCATTTT,CSASPDRGSSQPQHF
.,few,14,TRBJ2-7,TRBV7-2,TGTGCCAGCAGCATTCTGGGGGTTACCTACGAGCAGTACTTC,CASSILGVTYEQYF
TRBD2,.,14,TRBJ2-3,TRBV20-1,TGCAGTGCTACGCTAGCGGGAACTTCTGATACGCAGTATTTT,CSATLAGTSDTQYF
.,many,15,TRBJ2-1,TRBV7-9,TGTGCCAGCAGCCCCTTGAGCGGTTCCTACAATGAGCAGTTCTTC,CASSPLSGSYNEQFF
.,many,14,TRBJ1-1,TRBV20-1,TGCAGTGTCTCCCAGGGGACATTAAACACTGAAGCTTTCTTT,CSVSQGTLNTEAFF
.,many,12,TRBJ2-2,TRBV10-2,TGCGCCAGCAGTGAAAACACCGGGGAGCTGTTTTTT,CASSENTGELFF
.,many,17,TRBJ1-5,TRBV21-1,TGTGCCAGCAGCAAACTAGGACGCCCCTCCCGGGATCAGCCCCAGCATTTT,CASSKLGRPSRDQPQHF
TRBD1,many,16,TRBJ1-1,TRBV5-6,TGTGCCAGCAGCCCTCAGACTGGGCAGGGGGACACTGAAGCTTTCTTT,CASSPQTGQGDTEAFF
TRBD1,many,14,TRBJ1-3,TRBV6-1,TGTGCCAGCAGCCGTGACAGGGGGACAGGGACCATATATTTT,CASSRDRGTGTIYF
.,many,15,TRBJ2-1,TRBV5-6,TGTGCCAGCAGCTTTGGGGGCAACTCCTACAATGAGCAGTTCTTC,CASSFGGNSYNEQFF
.,few,14,TRBJ2-2,TRBV2,TGTGCCAGCAAGGGTGCTCGGCCTACCGGGGAGCTGTTTTTT,CASKGARPTGELFF
.,many,13,TRBJ1-1,TRBV5-5,TGTGCCAGCAGCTTATTAACGAACACTGAAGCTTTCTTT,CASSLLTNTEAFF
TRBD2,.,13,TRBJ2-1,TRBV19,TGTACCAGCGGGACTAGCGGAAACAATGAGCAGTTCTTC,CTSGTSGNNEQFF
.,many,15,TRBJ1-5,TRBV5-1,TGCGCCAGCAGCTTGAGGGGGGCGGAGAATCAGCCCCAGCATTTT,CASSLRGAENQPQHF
.,.,14,TRBJ2-2,TRBV5-1,TGCGCCAGCAAGGTCCTCACTAACACCGGGGAGCTGTTTTTT,CASKVLTNTGELFF
.,many,13,TRBJ2-1,TRBV12-3/TRBV12-4,TGTGCCAGCAGTCCACAGGGAGGCAATGAGCAGTTCTTC,CASSPQGGNEQFF
TRBD2,many,15,TRBJ2-7,TRBV7-2,TGTGCCAGCAGATCTACTAGCGGGAGCGACGACGAGCAGTACTTC,CASRSTSGSDDEQYF
TRBD1,.,14,TRBJ2-2,TRBV20-1,TGCAGTGCTAGAGGACAGGGATACACCGGGGAGCTGTTTTTT,CSARGQGYTGELFF
.,few,15,TRBJ2-2,TRBV24-1,TGTGCCACCCAAGACGGAGCGGACTTCACCGGGGAGCTGTTTTTT,CATQDGADFTGELFF
.,many,12,TRBJ2-3,TRBV12-3/TRBV12-4,TGTGCCAGCACCAGTCAAGGAGATACGCAGTATTTT,CASTSQGDTQYF
.,few,16,TRBJ2-3,TRBV15,TGTGCCACCAGCAGAGATACGGCGGTTAGCACAGATACGCAGTATTTT,CATSRDTAVSTDTQYF
.,few,14,TRBJ2-4,TRBV30,TGTGCCTGGAGTCAGGGGAATACCAAAAACATTCAGTACTTC,CAWSQGNTKNIQYF
TRBD1,few,16,TRBJ1-5,TRBV20-1,TGCAGTGCTAAAGGACAGGGGGATTTAGGCAATCAGCCCCAGCATTTT,CSAKGQGDLGNQPQHF
TRBD1,many,14,TRBJ1-2,TRBV3-1,TGTGCCAGCAGCCAAGATCCGGACAGGGGAGGCTACACCTTC,CASSQDPDRGGYTF
.,many,15,TRBJ1-3,TRBV4-3,TGCGCCAGCAGCCCCACAGGGTCGCCTGGAAACACCATATATTTT,CASSPTGSPGNTIYF
TRBD1,few,15,TRBJ1-2,TRBV6-1,TGTGCCAGCAGTGAATACAGGGGCGACAACTATGGCTACACCTTC,CASSEYRGDNYGYTF